Listed here are 9 T cell receptor beta chains from one sample, sequenced in a study of cytomegalovirus exposure and HLA in healthy donors (dated by TCRdb to about 2017). Receptor amplification or capture employed the immunoSEQ multiplex PCR assay. The multiplex PCR relied on a mix of 60 forward primers for TCR Vbeta segments and 13 reverse primers for TCR Jbeta segments. The immuneACCESS repertoire file appears here via TCRdb, limited to in-frame rearrangements. These files lack a portion of the clones; in checked studies, under half of the deficit traces to unresolved V genes, and the cause of the others is not known. Counted in this sample were 150,000 to 200,000 clones; about four fifths of them appeared once. Around 4.3% of the sample is held by the ten biggest clonotypes. The sequenced material came from PBMCs. The source is a man aged 30-40 years in good health and CMV-seronegative.

This chain joins TRBV2 and TRBJ2-7, with 7 bases matching TRBD1. This CDR3 spans 12 amino acids. The germline CDR1 and CDR2 sequences are SNHLY and FYNNEI. Trimming removed 6 bases from V and 3 bases from J; junction bases left unmatched: 2. CDR3 loop: CASRQGNYEQYF. The DNA of the CDR3 is TGTGCCAGCAGACAGGGGAACTACGAGCAGTACTTC.

The V and J genes are TRBV5-4 and TRBJ1-1, with a weak D call TRBD1 (5 bases). Trimming left V 3 bases short and J 4 bases short, with 13 bases between. The germline V gene encodes CDR1 SGHNT and CDR2 YYREEE (reference sequence). The CDR3 is made up of 14 amino acids. DNA of the CDR3: TGTGCCAGCAGCTGGCGGGGGGGGGTCACTGAAGCTTTCTTT. It yields the protein CASSWRGGVTEAFF.

The sample holds many counts of this clone. The rearrangement joins TRBV6-1 to TRBJ1-5; 12 bases are shared with TRBD1. Trimming took 4 bases from V and 5 from J; bases not matched to a gene: 3. The CDR3 has 15 amino acids. Germline values: CDR1 MNHNS, CDR2 SASEGT. The CDR3 protein is CASSVGTGGHQPQHF. DNA of the CDR3: TGTGCCAGCAGTGTCGGGACAGGGGGCCATCAGCCCCAGCATTTT.

This sequence joins TRBV11-1 and TRBJ2-1; 8 bases agree with TRBD2. The germline CDR1 and CDR2 sequences are SGHAT and FQDESV (reference sequence). V trimming: 4 bases; J trimming: 10 bases; junction bases outside the gene matches: 12. There are 15 residues in the CDR3. The CDR3 sequence is CASSSWREASGEQFF. In DNA form, the CDR3 reads TGTGCCAGCAGCTCCTGGCGGGAGGCCTCGGGGGAGCAGTTCTTC.

J is TRBJ1-1 and V is TRBV7-9; D gene unclear. With 4 bases removed from V and 1 base from J, the gap between germline ends came to 10 bases. CDR1 and CDR2 (germline): SEHNR, FQNEAQ (reference sequence). The CDR3 is 14 residues long. CDR3 region: CASSSNLANTEAFF. CDR3 sequence (DNA): TGTGCCAGCAGCTCTAATCTTGCGAACACTGAAGCTTTCTTT.

This chain connects TRBV5-1 to TRBJ2-1, with a possible D match to TRBD2 (7 bases). Germline V gene sequence: CDR1 SGHRS, CDR2 YFSETQ. The CDR3 contains 13 residues. The ends were cut back, 6 bases at V and 9 bases at J, with 16 bases in the middle. CDR3 bases: TGCGCCAGCAAACTATGGGGGGGCACTGAGCAGTTCTTC. This sequence encodes CASKLWGGTEQFF.

The rearrangement uses TRBV7-2 and TRBJ1-1; weak D call: TRBD1 (5 bases). V lost 0 bases to trimming and J lost 7 bases, with 9 bases between them. Germline V lookup: CDR1 SGHTA, CDR2 FQGNSA. This CDR3 comprises 13 residues. The CDR3 DNA reads TGTGCCAGCAGCTTAGCGGGGCTCATTGAAGCTTTCTTT. The encoded protein is CASSLAGLIEAFF.

The chain is built from TRBV7-9 and TRBJ2-5, with a possible D match to TRBD1 (6 bases). The CDR3 contains 14 residues. Trimming shortened V by 1 base and J by 1 base, and 7 bases separated the two germline ends. Looked up from germline, CDR1 is SEHNR and CDR2 is FQNEAQ (reference sequence). Here the CDR3 DNA reads TGTGCCAGCAGCTTAGAGGACAGCCAAGAGACCCAGTACTTC. Its translation: CASSLEDSQETQYF.

V is TRBV27 and J is TRBJ2-3, with 9 bases matching TRBD1. With V trimmed by 8 bases and J by 0 bases, 6 bases remained unmatched. CDR3 size: 15 residues. Germline assignment: CDR1 MNHEY and CDR2 SMNVEV (reference sequence). The CDR3 loop reads CASGGQGRSTDTQYF. DNA of the CDR3: TGTGCCAGCGGAGGACAGGGGCGTAGCACAGATACGCAGTATTTT.